This T cell receptor (beta chain) is from a study of T cell repertoires in cytomegalovirus infection. Across the whole study: Indications of both CMV infection and matching HLA type were provided by public TCR beta signatures.

Broader study findings: Summed frequency of public TCR beta families distinguished CMV carriers with the relevant HLA. CMV-specific TCR beta clonotypes restricted by HLA-C were the ones dominating the ex vivo response.

This clonotype has a count of ten or more. Its antigen remains unknown. TCRdb reprocessed the reads with MiXCR, giving one entry per CDR3 protein. This table holds 300,000 to 450,000 distinct CDR3 sequences, approximately 18% found once. Germline V gene sequence: CDR1 SGHTA, CDR2 FQGNSA. The CDR3 runs to 15 residues. Losses at the gene ends were 1 base for V and 3 bases for J; bases not matched to a gene: 5. The chain employs TRBV7-2 and TRBJ2-7, with 8 bases identical to TRBD1. Sequenced material: PBMCs. The sequence was obtained from a human donor in good health (CMV status not recorded). Some clones in this sample may be carry-over from other donors' samples. CDR3 protein: CASSLEQTGVYEQYF. In nucleotides, the CDR3 is TGTGCCAGCAGCTTAGAACAGACAGGGGTCTACGAGCAGTACTTC.